This T cell receptor beta chain was documented in a study of blood T cell repertoires in COVID-19. Study in general: Acute and convalescent COVID-19 samples came from the United States, Italy and Spain.

The protocol was immunoSEQ multiplex PCR, while the TCRdb copy is restricted to in-frame clones and leaves out a portion. The top ten clones hold roughly 1.5% of a sample with around 64,000 clones, more than 75% of them seen once. V was shortened by 3 bases and J by 4 bases, with 12 bases between the two germline ends. The CDR3 runs to 14 residues. CDR1 and CDR2 from the germline V gene are LNHDA and SQIVND (reference sequence). The origin of this receptor is a human donor in a cohort sampled during active COVID-19. The sample consisted of peripheral blood. The chain uses TRBV19 and TRBJ2-5; a weak D match, TRBD2 (5 bases). The CDR3: CASSMRVRGETQYF. The CDR3 nucleotides read TGTGCCAGTAGTATGCGGGTTCGGGGAGAGACCCAGTACTTC.